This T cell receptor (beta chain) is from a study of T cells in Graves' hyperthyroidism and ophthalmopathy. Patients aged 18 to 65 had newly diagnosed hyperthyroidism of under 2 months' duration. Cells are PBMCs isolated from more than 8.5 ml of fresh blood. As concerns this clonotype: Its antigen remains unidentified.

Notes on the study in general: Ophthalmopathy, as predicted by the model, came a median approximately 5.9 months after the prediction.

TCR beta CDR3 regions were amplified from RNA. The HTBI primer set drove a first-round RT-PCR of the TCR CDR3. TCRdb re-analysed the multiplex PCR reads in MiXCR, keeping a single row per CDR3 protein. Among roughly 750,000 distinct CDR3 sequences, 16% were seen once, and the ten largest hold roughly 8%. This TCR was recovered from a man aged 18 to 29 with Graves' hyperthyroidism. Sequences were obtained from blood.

For the CDR3, the DNA is TGCAGCTCCGGGGGGTTCCAAGAGACCCAGTACTTC. Encoded protein: CSSGGFQETQYF. This sequence joins TRBV29-1 and TRBJ2-5; 7 bases fit TRBD2. The V gene end was trimmed by 8 bases and the J gene end by 1 base; junction bases not matched to a gene: 4. The CDR3 spans 12 residues. CDR1 and CDR2 from the germline V gene are SQVTM and ANQGSEA.